This TCR beta chain was obtained from a study of blood T cell repertoires in COVID-19. Study as a whole: Samples taken during acute and convalescent COVID-19 were collected in the United States, Italy and Spain. PBMCs, B-cell-depleted T cells, or T cells provided the cDNA or gDNA that made up the material.

In the study's own analysis: Amplification of reference gene primers was used by the study to estimate nucleated cell counts. Assay: immunoSEQ multiplex PCR; the TCRdb copy retains only in-frame clones and omits some. For V, J and clone size, that table is used; D and trimming come from the DNA. Of about 380,000 clones listed, about 89% are singletons. This clone showed up just a few times. From germline, CDR1 is KGHSH and CDR2 LQKENI. This CDR3 contains 16 residues. J lost 4 bases, V lost 8 bases, and 12 bases had no gene match. Each participant's cohort was designated according to participant-reported clinical history.

This chain uses TRBV18 with TRBJ1-3; the match to TRBD1 covers 9 bases. The sequencing input was PBMCs or T cells enriched from blood (not recorded which). This TCR derives from a man aged 25-45 years who had recovered from COVID-19. CDR3 sequence: CASLRDRDLSGNTIYF. CDR3 nucleotides: TGTGCCAGCCTCCGGGACAGGGATCTCTCGGGAAACACCATATATTTT.